A single sample is the source of the 21 T cell receptor beta chains below, sequenced in a study of control samples from healthy donors and cancer patients. Measured with immunoSEQ multiplex PCR; TCRdb has only the in-frame clones, and not every one. This table holds 140,000 to 150,000 clones, more than 90% found once. Material for sequencing was blood. The source of these receptors is a man aged 25 to 40 in good health.

The J gene is TRBJ2-1, the V gene TRBV28; no reliable D call. The CDR3 covers 15 residues. The germline gives CDR1 MDHEN, CDR2 SYDVKM. Trimming pared 4 bases from V and 1 base from J, leaving 11 bases between. This CDR3 reads CASSSAGPSYNEQFF. The DNA of the CDR3 is TGTGCCAGCAGTTCGGCAGGACCTTCCTACAATGAGCAGTTCTTC.

The gene calls are TRBV4-1 and TRBJ2-7; D may be TRBD1 (6 bases). Germline CDR1 MGHRA, CDR2 YSYEKL. Deletions cut 3 bases from V and 2 bases from J, with 17 bases between. The CDR3 is made up of 16 amino acids. The CDR3 DNA is TGCGCCAGCAGCCAGGACAGCCTTGAGGGACCCTACGAGCAGTACTTC. Residues: CASSQDSLEGPYEQYF.

This clone was picked up one time. The J gene is TRBJ1-4, the V gene TRBV2, with 7 bases aligning to TRBD1. Germline lookup yields CDR1 SNHLY and CDR2 FYNNEI. V lost 1 base, J lost 3 bases, and 2 bases stayed unmatched. The length of the CDR3 is 15 residues. The CDR3, as DNA: TGTGCCAGCAGTGAAGAGAGGGGGCCTAATGAAAAACTGTTTTTT. It yields the protein CASSEERGPNEKLFF.

This clone was picked up one time. J is TRBJ2-7 and V is TRBV30, with D possibly being TRBD1 (6 bases). The germline V gene encodes CDR1 GTSNPN and CDR2 SVGIG (reference sequence). Deletions cut 0 bases from V and 2 bases from J, with 11 bases between. The length of the CDR3 is 14 residues. The CDR3 protein is CAWSVQGNTYEQYF. The DNA of the CDR3 is TGTGCCTGGAGTGTACAGGGTAATACCTACGAGCAGTACTTC.

V gene TRBV5-1 combines with J gene TRBJ2-6, with D uncertain. The germline V gene has CDR1 SGHRS and CDR2 YFSETQ. The CDR3 is 15 amino acids. Deletions cut 0 bases from V and 2 bases from J, with 6 bases between. The CDR3 region is CASSLEGTGANVLTF. CDR3 in DNA: TGCGCCAGCAGCTTGGAAGGGACTGGGGCCAACGTCCTGACTTTC.

The chain employs TRBV27 and TRBJ2-7, with a possible D match to TRBD2 (5 bases). V shed 4 bases and J shed 5 bases, with 21 bases lying between them. There are 16 residues in the CDR3. From germline, CDR1 is MNHEY and CDR2 SMNVEV (reference sequence). In nucleotides, the CDR3 is TGTGCCAGCAGTTCATTGCGTATTGAGGGAACGCACGAGCAGTACTTC. The encoded protein is CASSSLRIEGTHEQYF.

This chain uses TRBV27 with TRBJ2-1, with 9 bases that match TRBD2. Germline assignment: CDR1 MNHEY and CDR2 SMNVEV (reference sequence). This CDR3 has 14 amino acids. With 4 bases clipped from V and 5 bases from J, the junction kept 3 bases outside the gene matches. The CDR3 DNA follows: TGTGCCAGCAGTTACCTAGCGGGGAACAATGAGCAGTTCTTC. Residues: CASSYLAGNNEQFF.

The chain carries TRBV6-1 and TRBJ1-2; no clear D gene. Trimming removed 4 bases from V and 2 bases from J, with 8 bases in between. Germline V lookup: CDR1 MNHNS, CDR2 SASEGT. The CDR3 has 13 amino acids. The CDR3 coding sequence is TGTGCCAGCAGTGCTTCGAAAAACTATGGCTACACCTTC. It translates to CASSASKNYGYTF.

The chain couples TRBV24-1 to TRBJ1-5; a weak D match, TRBD1 (5 bases). The CDR3 contains 14 residues. Per the germline V gene, CDR1 is KGHDR and CDR2 is SFDVKD. Trimming left V 5 bases short and J 2 bases short, with 9 bases between. The chain's CDR3 is CATSATGGNQPQHF. Here the CDR3 DNA reads TGTGCCACCAGTGCAACAGGCGGCAATCAGCCCCAGCATTTT.

The rearrangement uses TRBV11-2 and TRBJ1-3; D remains ambiguous. The CDR3 extends over 16 amino acids. The V end lost 2 bases, the J end lost 0 bases, and 11 bases lay between the germline ends. The V gene's germline CDR1 is SGHAT and CDR2 FQNNGV. This CDR3 is CASSLKPPGSGNTIYF. The CDR3 nucleotides read TGTGCCAGCAGCTTAAAGCCCCCAGGCTCTGGAAACACCATATATTTT.

The chain combines TRBV3-1 (or the pseudogene TRBV3-2) with TRBJ2-1, with 7 bases matching TRBD2. The J segment lost 5 bases and the V segment lost 4 bases, leaving 11 bases of the junction unmatched. The CDR3 totals 16 residues. Germline V lookup: CDR1 LGHDT, CDR2 YNNKEL (reference sequence). The CDR3 region is CASSPRAGVKDNEQFF. The CDR3 nucleotides are TGTGCCAGCAGCCCCAGGGCGGGGGTGAAAGACAATGAGCAGTTCTTC.

This clone was seen only a few times. The V call is TRBV18, the J call TRBJ2-7, with D perhaps matching TRBD1 (6 bases). Trimming pared 4 bases from V and 4 bases from J, leaving 17 bases between. The CDR3 is 15 residues long. The germline CDR1 and CDR2 sequences are KGHSH and LQKENI. The CDR3 here is CASSQDGGRGYEQYF. The CDR3 nucleotides read TGTGCCAGCTCACAAGATGGGGGTAGGGGGTACGAGCAGTACTTC.

The chain recombines TRBV12-3 or TRBV12-4 with TRBJ2-5; 9 nucleotides align to TRBD1. The CDR3 totals 12 residues. The V gene end was trimmed by 6 bases and the J gene end by 7 bases; junction bases not matched to a gene: 3. The CDR3 DNA follows: TGTGCCAGCAGGGACAGGGGCTTGACCCAGTACTTC. Residues: CASRDRGLTQYF.

The chain combines TRBV6-5 with TRBJ2-1, with D unresolved. Trimming cost V 9 bases and J 3 bases, with 15 bases left between them. Germline values: CDR1 MNHEY, CDR2 SVGAGI. The CDR3 sequence is 14 residues long. CDR3 nucleotides: TGTGCCAGGTCTAAAGACGGCCACTACAATGAGCAGTTCTTC. As protein: CARSKDGHYNEQFF.

The chain uses TRBV9 and TRBJ1-6; TRBD1 aligns across 7 bases. CDR1 and CDR2 from the germline V gene are SGDLS and YYNGEE. The CDR3 contains 14 residues. V dropped 3 bases and J dropped 10; count of bases not matched to a gene: 7. CDR3 bases: TGTGCCAGCAGCGCCCGACAGGGCGGGTCACCCCTCCACTTT. This gives the protein CASSARQGGSPLHF.

The chain links TRBV27 to TRBJ2-3; D is unresolved. V was trimmed by 2 bases and J by 8 bases, leaving 14 bases between them. The CDR3 is 14 amino acids. CDR1 and CDR2 (germline): MNHEY, SMNVEV (reference sequence). CDR3 coding DNA: TGTGCCAGCAGTTTAGGGTTGATAGAAGGTACGCAGTATTTT. This encodes CASSLGLIEGTQYF.

The rearrangement links TRBV11-3 to TRBJ2-3; 14 bases agree with TRBD2. The CDR3 length is 16 residues. The V gene's germline CDR1 is SGHNT and CDR2 YENEEA. V shed 2 bases, J shed 4 bases, and the junction held 2 bases outside the gene matches. The CDR3: CASSLSGLAGADTQYF. The CDR3 DNA reads as TGTGCCAGCAGCTTATCGGGACTAGCGGGAGCAGATACGCAGTATTTT.

The genes are TRBV9 and TRBJ2-3; a possible D gene is TRBD2 (6 bases). The length of the CDR3 is 16 residues. V was shortened by 4 bases and J by 2 bases, with 17 bases between the two germline ends. The germline V gene encodes CDR1 SGDLS and CDR2 YYNGEE. The CDR3 bases are TGTGCCAGCAGCTCCGGCCCCGGGACTGTCACAGATACGCAGTATTTT. Translation: CASSSGPGTVTDTQYF. The full variable domain, rest sourced from reference TRBV9 and TRBJ2-3, is DSGVTQTPKHLITATGQRVTLRCSPRSGDLSVYWYQQSLDQGLQFLIQYYNGEERAKGNILERFSAQQFPDLHSELNLSSLELGDSALYFCASSSGPGTVTDTQYFGPGTRLTVL.

This sequence joins TRBV7-9 and TRBJ1-2; 10 nucleotides line up with TRBD1. CDR1 SEHNR and CDR2 FQNEAQ come from the germline V gene (reference sequence). The J segment lost 2 bases and the V segment lost 5 bases, leaving 2 bases of the junction unmatched. This CDR3 contains 14 residues. The CDR3 sequence is CASSQGQGNYGYTF. The CDR3 nucleotides are TGTGCCAGCAGCCAGGGACAGGGGAACTATGGCTACACCTTC.

This clone was detected once. The rearrangement joins TRBV7-3 to TRBJ2-2, with D perhaps matching TRBD2 (6 bases). The CDR3 extends over 14 amino acids. Trimming removed 5 bases from V and 6 bases from J, with 13 bases in between. CDR1 SGHTA and CDR2 FQGTGA come from the germline V gene. For the CDR3, the DNA is TGTGCCAGCAGCCACCTAGGAGGGCCCGGGGAGCTGTTTTTT. Its translation: CASSHLGGPGELFF. The full variable domain, completed using reference TRBV7-3 and TRBJ2-2, is GAGVSQTPSNKVTEKGKYVELRCDPISGHTALYWYRQSLGQGPEFLIYFQGTGAADDSGLPNDRFFAVRPEGSVSTLKIQRTERGDSAVYLCASSHLGGPGELFFGEGSRLTVL.

This clone has only one observation. V is TRBV30 and J is TRBJ2-1, with 10 bases fitting TRBD2. This CDR3 comprises 18 residues. Trimming took 0 bases from V and 2 from J; bases not matched to a gene: 10. Germline CDR1 reads GTSNPN; CDR2 reads SVGIG (reference sequence). Here the CDR3 reads CAWSVGYSGGLTYNEQFF. As DNA, the CDR3 is TGTGCCTGGAGTGTAGGGTATAGCGGGGGGCTCACCTACAATGAGCAGTTCTTC.